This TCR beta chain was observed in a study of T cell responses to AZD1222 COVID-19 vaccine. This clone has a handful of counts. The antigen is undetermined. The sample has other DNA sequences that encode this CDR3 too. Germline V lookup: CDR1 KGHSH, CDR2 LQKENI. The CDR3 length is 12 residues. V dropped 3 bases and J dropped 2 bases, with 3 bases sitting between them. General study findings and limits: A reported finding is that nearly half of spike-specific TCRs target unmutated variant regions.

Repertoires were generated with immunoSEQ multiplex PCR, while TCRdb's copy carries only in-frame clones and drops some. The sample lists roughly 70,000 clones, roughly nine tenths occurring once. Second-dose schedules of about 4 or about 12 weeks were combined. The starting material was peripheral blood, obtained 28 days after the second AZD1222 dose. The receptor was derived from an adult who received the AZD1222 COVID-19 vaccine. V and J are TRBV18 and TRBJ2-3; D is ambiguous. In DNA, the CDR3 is TGTGCCAGCTCACCGTCCACAGATACGCAGTATTTT. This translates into CASSPSTDTQYF.